This T cell receptor (beta chain) was profiled in a study of vaccination effects on CD4 cells after COVID-19. Antigen-specific CD4+ T cells expanded by the ViraFEST assay with viral peptide pools were then sequenced. Scientists isolated CD4+ T cells after a roughly 9-day culture period ended. Of the BNT162b2 and mRNA-1273 vaccines, participants received two doses of one or the other. Cultures used around 1.8 million PBMC per well, approximately 9.5 IU/ml IL-2 and around 9.8 ug/ml peptides. Half-medium changes using IL-2 medium occurred on days 3 and 7. With respect to this clone: Its antigen remains unknown.

Trimming stripped 1 base from V and 5 bases from J, with 11 bases between. The CDR3 loop spans 14 amino acids. Germline CDR1 reads SGHTA; CDR2 reads FQGTGA. Profiling relied on immunoSEQ multiplex PCR, and the TCRdb table lists in-frame clones only, not all of them. The sample carries over 50,000 clones, approximately 73% recorded once. This TCR came from a human donor who received a COVID-19 vaccine. The material sequenced was CD4+ T cells from PBMCs cultured with HCoV-229E spike peptides, taken after COVID-19 vaccination. J is TRBJ1-2 and V is TRBV7-3, with D unclear. The CDR3 loop is CASSLSSGVYGYTF. In DNA form, the CDR3 reads TGTGCCAGCAGCTTAAGTAGCGGGGTATATGGCTACACCTTC.